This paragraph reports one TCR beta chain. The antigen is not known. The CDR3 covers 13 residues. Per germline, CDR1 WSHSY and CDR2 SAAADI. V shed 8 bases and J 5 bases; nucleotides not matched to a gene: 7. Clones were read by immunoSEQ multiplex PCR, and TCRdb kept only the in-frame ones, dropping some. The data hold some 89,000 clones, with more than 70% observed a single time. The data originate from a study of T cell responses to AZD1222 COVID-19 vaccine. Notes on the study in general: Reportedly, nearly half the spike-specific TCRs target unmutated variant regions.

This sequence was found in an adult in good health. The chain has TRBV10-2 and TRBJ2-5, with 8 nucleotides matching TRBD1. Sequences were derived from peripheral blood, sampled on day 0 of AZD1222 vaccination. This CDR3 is CASGGTGGETQYF. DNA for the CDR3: TGCGCCAGCGGGGGGACAGGAGGGGAGACCCAGTACTTC.